What follows are 7 T cell receptor beta chains derived from one specimen sequenced in a study of T cell clonotyping in hematopoietic cell transplantation. Measured with immunoSEQ multiplex PCR; TCRdb has only the in-frame clones, and not every one. The data show several thousand clones, about 70% seen once. The specimen comprised peripheral blood mononuclear cells, sampled 100 days after allogeneic stem cell transplant. These receptors originate from a male patient aged 60-70 years who had an allogeneic stem cell transplant from an unrelated donor, so the T cells may come from the graft donor. Some clones in this sample may be carry-over from other donors' samples.

About this clone itself: Its ends do not fully match the called genes, so a read error is possible. The chain recombines TRBV2 with TRBJ2-5, with 9 bases aligning to TRBD1. From germline, CDR1 is SNHLY and CDR2 FYNNEI. CDR3 length: 16 residues. The CDR3 loop is CASTEEFTGGGETQYF. The CDR3 coding sequence is TGTGCCAGCACTGAAGAGTTCACAGGGGGCGGGGAGACCCAGTACTTC.

This rearrangement joins TRBV29-1 to TRBJ1-1; TRBD1 agrees at 8 bases. Trimming removed 0 bases from V and 3 bases from J; junction bases left unmatched: 15. The V gene's germline CDR1 is SQVTM and CDR2 ANQGSEA. This CDR3 contains 18 residues. CDR3: CSVEDLESGTGRYTEAFF. CDR3 in DNA: TGCAGCGTTGAAGATCTAGAGTCAGGGACAGGACGTTACACTGAAGCTTTCTTT.

The chain combines TRBV6-5 with TRBJ1-1; D unresolved. This CDR3 spans 14 amino acids. Germline V gene sequence: CDR1 MNHEY, CDR2 SVGAGI. V was pared by 6 bases and J by 0 bases, with 11 bases between. The CDR3 bases are TGTGCCAGCAGGATCCTCGGGATGAACACTGAAGCTTTCTTT. Translated, it gives CASRILGMNTEAFF.

CDR3 region: CASSDARDSLVNTEAFF. CDR3 sequence (DNA): TGTGCCAGCAGTGACGCCCGGGACAGCCTAGTAAACACTGAAGCTTTCTTT. V and J are TRBV25-1 and TRBJ1-1, with 7 bases identical to TRBD1. Trimming removed 3 bases from V and 2 bases from J; junction bases left unmatched: 12. The CDR3 length is 17 residues. CDR1 is MGHDK and CDR2 is SYGVNS in the germline V gene.

The rearrangement links TRBV6-5 to TRBJ1-6, with a possible D match to TRBD1 (6 bases). Trimming pared 6 bases from V and 8 bases from J, leaving 14 bases between. The CDR3 runs 14 residues. The germline V gene has CDR1 MNHEY and CDR2 SVGAGI. CDR3 region: CASSLQGGHSPLHF. In nucleotides, the CDR3 is TGTGCCAGCAGCCTACAGGGAGGTCATTCACCCCTCCACTTT.

The chain couples TRBV7-9 to TRBJ1-1, with a tentative D call TRBD1 (6 bases). This CDR3 is 17 amino acids long. V lost 2 bases to trimming and J lost 0 bases, with 16 bases between them. Germline loops: CDR1 SEHNR, CDR2 FQNEAQ (reference sequence). CDR3 DNA sequence: TGTGCCAGCAGCTTATATGGGGACACCGTCATGAACACTGAAGCTTTCTTT. This codes for CASSLYGDTVMNTEAFF. The variable domain in full, with the rest retrieved from reference TRBV7-9 and TRBJ1-1, is DTGVSQNPRHKITKRGQNVTFRCDPISEHNRLYWYRQTLGQGPEFLTYFQNEAQLEKSRLLSDRFSAERPKGSFSTLEIQRTEQGDSAMYLCASSLYGDTVMNTEAFFGQGTRLTVV.

The table lists this clone with a few counts. This chain uses TRBV30 with TRBJ2-5; maybe TRBD2 (7 bases). Trimming took 8 bases from V and 5 from J, leaving 18 bases between them. The CDR3 has 13 residues. Germline values: CDR1 GTSNPN, CDR2 SVGIG (reference sequence). CDR3 protein: CAGRGGYGETQYF. As DNA, the CDR3 is TGTGCCGGAAGGGGGGGGTACGGCGAGACCCAGTACTTC.